Described below is a single TCR beta chain sequence and its context. This sample stems from a study of beta chain features in type 1 diabetes. Germline assignment: CDR1 SEHNR and CDR2 FQNEAQ (reference sequence). V was cut by 4 bases and J by 11 bases, with 17 bases left in between. The CDR3 runs 13 residues. Sorting gave populations that all exceeded 95% purity. Reverse transcription of all isolated RNA meant that expressed TCRB transcripts were sequenced. Assay: immunoSEQ multiplex PCR; the TCRdb copy retains only in-frame clones and omits some. The data show 620,000 or so clones, about 16% seen once.

This chain uses TRBV7-9 with TRBJ1-1, with D unresolved. The receptor was isolated from a man between 18 and 35 years old in good health. The material sequenced was naive CD4+ T cells from blood. CDR3 sequence: CASSSALALGAFF. CDR3 nucleotide sequence: TGTGCCAGCAGCTCCGCCCTTGCCCTGGGGGCTTTCTTT.